This T cell receptor beta chain was captured by sequencing in a study of T-cell reconstitution after alpha-beta-depleted transplantation in children (TCRdb year 2016). In the study overall: The study quantitatively tracked T-cell immune reconstitution after TCRalphabeta/CD19-depleted allogeneic hematopoietic cell transplantation in children using TCR repertoire profiling.

Libraries came from PCR. This sample was sequenced with an Illumina HiSeq 2500. To normalize quantification of the TCRbeta repertoire, the TCR libraries were built with molecular barcoding that relied on unique molecular identifiers. TCRdb trimmed the raw reads at Q25, called clones with MiXCR and kept productive beta chains. Entries that share a CDR3 protein sequence are merged under the most common genes and DNA. A total of more than 450,000 distinct CDR3 sequences appear in this sample, 15% to 20% of them only once. The ten most abundant clones make up 2.5% to 3.5% of the sample. This clonotype has only one observation. The antigen it recognizes is unknown. Per-base qualities were not stored, and no clone one base away is much larger. The specimen was PBMCs from the stem cell graft donor, collected from the stem cell graft. The receptor's source is a human donor who donated a stem cell graft to a child with acute lymphoblastic leukemia.

The CDR3 sequence is CASSTGGGLDGYTF. The nucleotides are TGTGCCAGCTCGACAGGGGGCGGCTTAGATGGCTACACCTTC. The chain was built from TRBV19 and TRBJ1-2, with TRBD1 identical over 10 junction bases. Looking up the germline V gene (reference sequence) yields CDR1 LNHDA and CDR2 SQIVND. The junction shows trimming of 9 bases on V and 6 bases on J, and the gene matches do not reach 10 bases of it. The CDR3 holds 14 amino acids from the cysteine to the phenylalanine. The kept DNA is CDR3 alone, 42 bases in frame from the first base.